This T cell receptor beta chain was sequenced in a study of T-cell memory formation after mild COVID-19. In TCRdb, the 5' RACE reads were re-called with MiXCR into one record per CDR3 protein. Counted here are around 150,000 distinct CDR3 sequences, roughly 15% occurring once; the ten biggest clones make up roughly an eighth. This clonotype was seen more than once but under ten times. As yet, its antigen is unknown. Trimming removed 4 bases from V and 7 bases from J, with 24 bases in between. The CDR3 is 16 amino acids. Germline V gene lookup returns CDR1 SGHKS and CDR2 YYEKEE (reference sequence). Study-wide findings and caveats: Memory cells collected pre-infection included some clones that later responded, suggesting cross-reactive memory joined. Among contracting clones, CD4+ were mainly CM/EM and CD8+ enriched in EMRA. The authors did not confirm SARS-CoV-2 specificity of second-wave clones peaking day 37.

Sequencing input: PBMCs or a T cell subset sorted from them (not recorded which). This rearrangement joins TRBV5-5 to TRBJ2-7; perhaps TRBD1 as D (6 bases). The TCR was taken from an adult woman who had mild COVID-19 (a few samples of this study predate the infection). Cell type and time point are not known. CDR3 DNA: TGTGCCAGCAGCGGGACACAGGAGATACGGGTCGGAGAGCAGTACTTC. As protein: CASSGTQEIRVGEQYF.